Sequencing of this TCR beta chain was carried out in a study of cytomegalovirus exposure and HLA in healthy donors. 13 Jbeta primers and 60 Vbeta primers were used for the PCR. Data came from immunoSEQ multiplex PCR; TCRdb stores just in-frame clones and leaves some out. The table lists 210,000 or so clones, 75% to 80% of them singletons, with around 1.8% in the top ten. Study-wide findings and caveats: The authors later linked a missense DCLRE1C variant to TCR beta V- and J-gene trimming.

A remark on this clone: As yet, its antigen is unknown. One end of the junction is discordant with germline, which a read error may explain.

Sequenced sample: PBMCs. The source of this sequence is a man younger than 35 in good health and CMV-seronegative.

The CDR3 region is CASSSSGAYNEQFF. CDR3 bases: TGTGCTAGCAGCTCTAGCGGGGCTTACAATGAGCAGTTCTTC. The chain employs TRBV7-7 and TRBJ2-1; 9 nucleotides match TRBD2. The V gene's germline CDR1 is SSHAT and CDR2 FNYEAQ (reference sequence). The CDR3 totals 14 residues.